These 11 T cell receptor beta chains were all obtained from the same sample, sequenced in a study of PD-1 blockade in classical Hodgkin lymphoma. Relapse after autologous stem cell transplantation occurred in every patient, and brentuximab vedotin exposure varied. Method: immunoSEQ multiplex PCR; TCRdb's copy keeps in-frame clones and lacks some. The table records 75,000 to 100,000 clones, about four fifths of them present only once. The sample was peripheral blood mononuclear cells (PBMCs), taken before the second cycle of nivolumab. The receptors were sampled from a human donor with classical Hodgkin lymphoma.

The gene calls are TRBV10-3 and TRBJ2-7, with a tentative D call TRBD1 (6 bases). The CDR3 spans 12 residues. Per germline, CDR1 ENHRY and CDR2 SYGVKD. The V and J ends lost 8 bases and 7 bases respectively, with 15 bases between them. In DNA, the CDR3 is TGTGCCATCTTCTCCACGAGGGGGGAGCAGTACTTC. Its protein product is CAIFSTRGEQYF.

V usage is TRBV6-1 and J usage is TRBJ2-3, with no clear D. CDR3 length: 13 amino acids. CDR1 and CDR2 (germline): MNHNS, SASEGT. The V end was cut by 1 base, the J end by 8 bases, with 10 bases between. CDR3 amino acids: CASSEGPTGTQYF. CDR3 sequence (DNA): TGTGCCAGCAGTGAAGGCCCCACGGGTACGCAGTATTTT.

The rearrangement uses TRBV7-2 and TRBJ1-1; D not certain. The CDR3 has 14 amino acids. The germline V gene has CDR1 SGHTA and CDR2 FQGNSA. V was trimmed by 5 bases and J by 3 bases, leaving 13 bases between them. CDR3 region: CASSVIWGDTEAFF. CDR3 in DNA: TGTGCCAGCAGCGTCATATGGGGAGACACTGAAGCTTTCTTT.

The V gene is TRBV19, the J gene TRBJ2-3; possibly TRBD2 for D (6 bases). Germline V gives CDR1 LNHDA, CDR2 SQIVND (reference sequence). V was cut by 10 bases and J by 5 bases, with 16 bases left in between. The CDR3 runs to 13 residues. CDR3 DNA sequence: TGTGCCACCCGGGACTGGTCGAGAGATACGCAGTATTTT. Translated, it gives CATRDWSRDTQYF.

This clone was seen just once. V gene TRBV7-9 combines with J gene TRBJ1-1, with a weak D call TRBD1 (5 bases). V was trimmed by 7 bases and J by 1 base, leaving 19 bases between them. The V gene's germline CDR1 is SEHNR and CDR2 FQNEAQ (reference sequence). The CDR3 runs 16 residues. CDR3 sequence (DNA): TGTGCCAGCAACCAATACCGGGGGGGTACGAACACTGAAGCTTTCTTT. This gives the protein CASNQYRGGTNTEAFF. The full variable domain, in which reference TRBV7-9 and TRBJ1-1 provide the parts outside the CDR3, is DTGVSQNPRHKITKRGQNVTFRCDPISEHNRLYWYRQTLGQGPEFLTYFQNEAQLEKSRLLSDRFSAERPKGSFSTLEIQRTEQGDSAMYLCASNQYRGGTNTEAFFGQGTRLTVV.

The V and J genes are TRBV4-2 and TRBJ2-7; tentative D call: TRBD2 (6 bases). The germline CDR1 and CDR2 sequences are LGHNA and YNFKEQ. The CDR3 extends over 14 amino acids. V was cut by 2 bases and J by 4 bases, with 12 bases left in between. CDR3 region: CASSQRRGGYEQYF. DNA for the CDR3: TGTGCCAGCAGCCAACGCCGGGGAGGATACGAGCAGTACTTC.

The gene calls are TRBV4-2 and TRBJ2-5; 7 nucleotides agree with TRBD2. Per the germline V gene, CDR1 is LGHNA and CDR2 is YNFKEQ. J gave up 4 bases and V 1 base, and 3 bases lay outside the gene matches. This CDR3 is built from 14 residues. The CDR3 sequence: CASSQAIAGETQYF. DNA of the CDR3: TGTGCCAGCAGCCAAGCTATAGCGGGAGAGACCCAGTACTTC.

This clone occurred a few times. The chain employs TRBV13 and TRBJ2-2, with D uncertain. V lost 3 bases, J lost 5 bases, and 10 bases lay in between. This CDR3 comprises 14 residues. Germline V gene data show CDR1 as PRHDT and CDR2 as FYEKMQ (reference sequence). The DNA of the CDR3 is TGTGCCAGCAGCTTTTTCTGGGGTACCGGGGAGCTGTTTTTT. This translates into CASSFFWGTGELFF.

The V gene is TRBV21-1, the J gene TRBJ2-1. TRBV21-1 is a recognized pseudogene. The CDR3 spans 15 residues. Here the CDR3 reads CASSNFRTIGVAQFF. The CDR3 DNA is TGTGCCAGCAGCAACTTCCGGACCATCGGCGTCGCACAGTTCTTC.

The chain has TRBV28 and TRBJ1-1; no clear D gene. The germline V and J ends were trimmed by 7 bases and 1 base, with 7 bases remaining between them. From germline, CDR1 is MDHEN and CDR2 SYDVKM. The CDR3 runs 12 residues. In DNA form, the CDR3 reads TGTGCCAGCAACTCGGCGAACACTGAAGCTTTCTTT. This gives the protein CASNSANTEAFF.

The chain uses TRBV30 and TRBJ2-3; tentatively, D is TRBD2 (6 bases). CDR1 GTSNPN and CDR2 SVGIG come from the germline V gene (reference sequence). This CDR3 is 14 amino acids long. V shed 3 bases and J shed 0 bases, with 10 bases lying between them. The CDR3 here is CAWRRGLSTDTQYF. CDR3 bases: TGTGCCTGGAGGCGGGGTTTAAGCACAGATACGCAGTATTTT.